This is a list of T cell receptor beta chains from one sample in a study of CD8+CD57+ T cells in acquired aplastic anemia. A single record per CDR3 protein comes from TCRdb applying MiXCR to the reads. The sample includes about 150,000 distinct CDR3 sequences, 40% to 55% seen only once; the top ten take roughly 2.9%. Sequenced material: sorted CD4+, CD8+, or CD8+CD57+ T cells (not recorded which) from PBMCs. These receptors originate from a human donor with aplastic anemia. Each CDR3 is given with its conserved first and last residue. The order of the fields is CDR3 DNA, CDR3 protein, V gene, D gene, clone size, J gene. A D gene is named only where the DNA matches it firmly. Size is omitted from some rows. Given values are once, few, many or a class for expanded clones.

cdr3_nt: TGTGCCAGCAGTGAGACTAGCGGGAGGGTAGCAGATACGCAGTATTTT
cdr3_aa: CASSETSGRVADTQYF
v_call: TRBV2
d_call: TRBD2
clone_size: few
j_call: TRBJ2-3

cdr3_nt: TGTGCCAGTGCAGAGGGACAGCGATATCAGCCCCAGCATTTT
cdr3_aa: CASAEGQRYQPQHF
v_call: TRBV19
d_call: TRBD1
clone_size: .
j_call: TRBJ1-5

cdr3_nt: TGCGCCAGCAGTGAACCAGCCCCTCGAGGCTACACCTTC
cdr3_aa: CASSEPAPRGYTF
v_call: TRBV10-2
d_call: .
clone_size: .
j_call: TRBJ1-2

cdr3_nt: TGTGCCAGCAGTTACGTCGCGACAGTCTACACCGGGGAGCTGTTTTTT
cdr3_aa: CASSYVATVYTGELFF
v_call: TRBV6-5
d_call: .
clone_size: many
j_call: TRBJ2-2

cdr3_nt: TGTGCCAGCAGTGCACAGGGGGCGTCCGAGCAGTACTTC
cdr3_aa: CASSAQGASEQYF
v_call: TRBV6-4
d_call: TRBD1
clone_size: .
j_call: TRBJ2-7

cdr3_nt: TGTGCCAGCAGCTTGGGGACAGGGGGCTTCAATGAGCAGTTCTTC
cdr3_aa: CASSLGTGGFNEQFF
v_call: TRBV5-4
d_call: TRBD1
clone_size: many
j_call: TRBJ2-1

cdr3_nt: TGTGCCAGCAGCTTAGAAACAGTGTCACCCCTCCACTTT
cdr3_aa: CASSLETVSPLHF
v_call: TRBV7-8
d_call: .
clone_size: .
j_call: TRBJ1-6

cdr3_nt: TGTGCCAGCCGCCCGACAGGGGTCAATTCACCCCTCCACTTT
cdr3_aa: CASRPTGVNSPLHF
v_call: TRBV7-9
d_call: TRBD1
clone_size: .
j_call: TRBJ1-6

cdr3_nt: TGTGCCACCAGCATCGGGACAGCTGTTAGGGGCTACACCTTC
cdr3_aa: CATSIGTAVRGYTF
v_call: TRBV15
d_call: TRBD1
clone_size: once
j_call: TRBJ1-2

cdr3_nt: TGCAGTGCCAGACCAGCGGGAGGAGGCACCGGGGAGCTGTTTTTT
cdr3_aa: CSARPAGGGTGELFF
v_call: TRBV20-1
d_call: TRBD2
clone_size: .
j_call: TRBJ2-2

cdr3_nt: TGTGCCAGCAGTGGTGGGACAGGGAACACTGAAGCTTTCTTT
cdr3_aa: CASSGGTGNTEAFF
v_call: TRBV7-9
d_call: TRBD1
clone_size: .
j_call: TRBJ1-1

cdr3_nt: TGTGCCATCAGTGATGGGGGGAATTCCTACGAGCAGTACTTC
cdr3_aa: CAISDGGNSYEQYF
v_call: TRBV10-3
d_call: .
clone_size: .
j_call: TRBJ2-7